Given below is one TCR beta chain in context. The assay was immunoSEQ multiplex PCR, and TCRdb's table has in-frame clones only and misses some. The sample records around 430,000 clones, roughly 89% being singletons. The data were taken from a study of blood T cell repertoires in COVID-19. CDR3 size: 12 residues. V lost 1 base and J 5 bases, leaving 6 bases between the germline ends. The chain uses TRBV12-3 or TRBV12-4 and TRBJ2-7, with D unresolved. The TCR was taken from a woman aged 45-59 years who had recovered from COVID-19. The sequencing input was PBMCs or T cells enriched from blood (not recorded which). In DNA form, the CDR3 reads TGTGCCAGCAGTTTAGTTATCCACGAGCAGTACTTC. Translated, it gives CASSLVIHEQYF.